The T cell receptor (beta chain) under discussion was sequenced for a study of T cell clusters in autoimmune cytopenias. TRB was amplified from 250 ng of peripheral blood genomic DNA per sample. TRB rearrangements were amplified by touch-down multiplex PCR with mixed TRB-A/B primers. Reprocessing the multiplex PCR reads, TCRdb reports a single entry for every CDR3 protein and omits DNA. With about 3,500 distinct CDR3 sequences in the sample, the ten largest clones hold more than 3%. The CDR3 has 15 amino acids. Sample: peripheral blood. The sequence was obtained from a human donor with an autoimmune cytopenia or autoimmune hepatitis (not recorded which). The chain carries TRBV12-3 or TRBV12-4 and TRBJ1-1; TCRdb designates TRBD1, a call that cannot be tested without DNA. CDR3 amino acids: CASNPLAGTNTEAFF.